This T cell receptor beta chain was captured in a study of response to subunit inactivated influenza vaccine. Study observations and caveats: That few new T cells are recruited by each seasonal influenza vaccination was the authors' suggestion.

TCRdb analysed the RT-PCR reads with MiXCR anew, one entry per CDR3 protein. The sample lists approximately 730,000 distinct CDR3 sequences, more than 11% seen once, with 6% to 8% in the top ten. The V end lost 2 bases, the J end lost 0 bases, and 14 bases lay between the germline ends. CDR1 is SGDLS, CDR2 YYNGEE, per germline. The CDR3 consists of 16 residues. About this clonotype itself: The antigen is unknown.

The source is a man aged 50-60 years who received an inactivated influenza vaccine. This chain links TRBV9 with TRBJ1-2; D not resolved. The sequences come from PBMCs from blood, collected 14 to 15 days before vaccination. DNA of the CDR3: TGTGCCAGCAGCGTTTCTGTGGGCGGCTCTAACTATGGCTACACCTTC. It translates to CASSVSVGGSNYGYTF. Full variable domain (rest looked up from reference TRBV9 and TRBJ1-2): DSGVTQTPKHLITATGQRVTLRCSPRSGDLSVYWYQQSLDQGLQFLIQYYNGEERAKGNILERFSAQQFPDLHSELNLSSLELGDSALYFCASSVSVGGSNYGYTFGSGTRLTVV.